Listed here are 3 T cell receptor beta chains from one sample, sequenced in a study of blood T cell repertoires in COVID-19. Profiling relied on immunoSEQ multiplex PCR, and the TCRdb table lists in-frame clones only, not all of them. Of over 120,000 clones listed, just under 85% were seen once; the top ten hold roughly 3%. The sample consisted of peripheral blood. The receptors come from an elderly woman with acute or convalescent COVID-19.

The chain has TRBV19 and TRBJ2-1; TRBD1 is a possible D gene (6 bases). The length of the CDR3 is 14 residues. Germline lookup yields CDR1 LNHDA and CDR2 SQIVND (reference sequence). V lost 9 bases and J lost 0, with 12 bases in between. DNA for the CDR3: TGTGCCAGCCTTGACAGGAACTCCTACAATGAGCAGTTCTTC. Its translation: CASLDRNSYNEQFF. The full variable domain, its missing parts supplied by reference TRBV19 and TRBJ2-1, is DGGITQSPKYLFRKEGQNVTLSCEQNLNHDAMYWYRQDPGQGLRLIYYSQIVNDFQKGDIAEGYSVSREKKESFPLTVTSAQKNPTAFYLCASLDRNSYNEQFFGPGTRLTVL.

The chain combines TRBV18 with TRBJ1-2; 7 nucleotides align to TRBD1. V lost 3 bases, J lost 6 bases, and 7 bases stayed unmatched. The germline V gene has CDR1 KGHSH and CDR2 LQKENI. The length of the CDR3 is 14 residues. CDR3 protein: CASSPQTGLNGYTF. The DNA for the CDR3 is TGTGCCAGCTCACCGCAGACAGGGCTTAATGGCTACACCTTC.

In its sample, this clone was seen once. V is TRBV3-1 (or the pseudogene TRBV3-2) and J is TRBJ2-5; 11 positions agree with TRBD2. Per the germline V gene, CDR1 is LGHDT and CDR2 is YNNKEL (reference sequence). The CDR3 runs 15 residues. Trimming cost V 5 bases and J 1 base; bases outside gene matches: 3. In DNA form, the CDR3 reads TGTGCCAGCAGCATAGCGGGGGGGCTCCAAGAGACCCAGTACTTC. As protein: CASSIAGGLQETQYF.